The 17 T cell receptor beta chains listed next were all sequenced from one sample in a study of a mutant IDH1 vaccine in newly diagnosed glioma. Antigens of these TCRs are unknown. Noted time point: week 47, end of study. It was 300 ug of mutant IDH1 20-mer peptide that made up each vaccine dose, given with topical imiquimod. The assay was immunoSEQ multiplex PCR, and TCRdb's table has in-frame clones only and misses some. The sample lists about 34,000 clones, just under 90% occurring once. The material sequenced was PBMCs, taken from a glioma patient whose treatment included an IDH1 peptide vaccine. The source of these receptors is a woman aged 30 to 39 with glioma.

J is TRBJ1-1 and V is TRBV6-1, with no clear D. Trimming took off 8 bases at V and 3 bases at J, with 13 bases between the two ends. The CDR3 covers 13 residues. Germline V gene lookup returns CDR1 MNHNS and CDR2 SASEGT. CDR3 sequence (DNA): TGTGCCAGCGTGCCGCGGAGGGACACTGAAGCTTTCTTT. Encoded protein: CASVPRRDTEAFF.

The chain combines TRBV11-1 with TRBJ2-1, with D possibly being TRBD1 (6 bases). The CDR3 contains 13 residues. With 5 bases removed from V and 8 bases from J, the gap between germline ends came to 13 bases. CDR1 and CDR2 (germline): SGHAT, FQDESV (reference sequence). The CDR3 DNA is TGTGCCAGCAGCCCACAGGGTTGGCATGAGCAGTTCTTC. Translation: CASSPQGWHEQFF.

The rearrangement joins TRBV7-8 to TRBJ1-3; no definite D call. Germline CDR1 and CDR2: SGHVS and FQNEAQ. The V and J ends lost 4 bases and 2 bases respectively, with 9 bases between them. The CDR3 is made up of 14 amino acids. CDR3 coding DNA: TGTGCCAGCAGCTCCACGTGGGCTGGAAACACCATATATTTT. Protein sequence: CASSSTWAGNTIYF.

The chain uses TRBV6-5 and TRBJ1-1, with 9 nucleotides matching TRBD1. CDR3 length: 16 amino acids. In germline, CDR1 is MNHEY, CDR2 SVGAGI. After removal of 4 bases from V and 3 bases from J, the junction contained 9 bases not matched to a gene. The CDR3 DNA follows: TGTGCCAGCAGTTCTCGGAGGGGGACAGGGTACACTGAAGCTTTCTTT. The encoded protein is CASSSRRGTGYTEAFF.

The chain couples TRBV15 to TRBJ1-1, with D uncertain. V was clipped by 1 base and J by 0 bases, with 3 bases between them. This CDR3 contains 13 residues. Germline V gene data show CDR1 as LNHNV and CDR2 as YYDKDF (reference sequence). Here the CDR3 reads CATSRGLNTEAFF. The CDR3 nucleotides are TGTGCCACCAGCAGAGGACTGAACACTGAAGCTTTCTTT.

The chain employs TRBV7-2 and TRBJ2-7, with D uncertain. The CDR3 contains 17 residues. The V gene lost 1 base and the J gene lost 2 bases, with 18 bases spanning the gap. Germline V gene lookup returns CDR1 SGHTA and CDR2 FQGNSA. CDR3 loop: CASSLDSGVRNTYEQYF. CDR3 DNA: TGTGCCAGCAGCTTAGACTCCGGAGTCCGGAATACCTACGAGCAGTACTTC.

CDR3 bases: TGTGCCAGCAGTTTAGCGGGACAGACCTATGGCTACACCTTC. Translating it yields CASSLAGQTYGYTF. The chain is built from TRBV27 and TRBJ1-2; 7 bases agree with TRBD1. This CDR3 region has 14 residues. V lost 2 bases and J lost 4; bases outside the gene matches: 4. The germline V gene encodes CDR1 MNHEY and CDR2 SMNVEV (reference sequence).

The V and J genes are TRBV27 and TRBJ2-1; maybe TRBD1 (7 bases). Trimming removed 8 bases from V and 8 bases from J, with 19 bases in between. The germline V gene has CDR1 MNHEY and CDR2 SMNVEV (reference sequence). The CDR3 spans 14 residues. The CDR3, as DNA: TGTGCCAGCCTAACCCGACAGGGCGGGGATGAGCAGTTCTTC. Translated: CASLTRQGGDEQFF.

The chain uses TRBV19 and TRBJ1-2; the match to TRBD1 covers 9 bases. The CDR3 is 15 amino acids. The V and J ends lost 5 bases and 6 bases, in that order; junction bases with no gene match: 10. CDR1 is LNHDA and CDR2 is SQIVND in the germline V gene (reference sequence). The CDR3 bases are TGTGCCAGTAGTTCTGGGGAACAGGGGGCCCATGGCTACACCTTC. It yields the protein CASSSGEQGAHGYTF.

This chain uses TRBV5-4 with TRBJ1-3; D unclear. CDR1 and CDR2 from the germline V gene are SGHNT and YYREEE (reference sequence). The V gene lost 4 bases and the J gene lost 2 bases, with 13 bases spanning the gap. This CDR3 spans 15 amino acids. The CDR3 nucleotides are TGTGCCAGCAGCGCAAGTACCCTACCTGGAAACACCATATATTTT. This translates into CASSASTLPGNTIYF.

This chain links TRBV7-9 with TRBJ1-3; 12 bases align to TRBD1. CDR1 and CDR2 (germline): SEHNR, FQNEAQ (reference sequence). Trimming removed 6 bases from V and 4 bases from J; junction bases left unmatched: 10. CDR3 length: 17 amino acids. As DNA, the CDR3 is TGTGCCAGCAGTTACCTGGGACAGGGGGCGCGAGGAAACACCATATATTTT. It translates to CASSYLGQGARGNTIYF. The full variable domain, its missing parts supplied by reference TRBV7-9 and TRBJ1-3, is DTGVSQNPRHKITKRGQNVTFRCDPISEHNRLYWYRQTLGQGPEFLTYFQNEAQLEKSRLLSDRFSAERPKGSFSTLEIQRTEQGDSAMYLCASSYLGQGARGNTIYFGEGSWLTVV.

The rearrangement joins TRBV29-1 to TRBJ2-1; 7 bases line up with TRBD1. CDR3 size: 14 residues. Trimming cost V 7 bases and J 3 bases; bases outside gene matches: 9. Germline V lookup: CDR1 SQVTM, CDR2 ANQGSEA. CDR3 DNA sequence: TGCAGCGGGGCTTTAGGGGGCGGCTACAATGAGCAGTTCTTC. Its protein is CSGALGGGYNEQFF.

This clone was seen more than once but under ten times. The chain links TRBV2 to TRBJ1-5; D unclear. Germline assignment: CDR1 SNHLY and CDR2 FYNNEI. This CDR3 is 14 amino acids long. Trimming left V 5 bases short and J 3 bases short, with 11 bases between. This chain's CDR3 is CASSRTADNQPQHF. For the CDR3, the DNA is TGTGCCAGCAGTAGGACGGCCGACAATCAGCCCCAGCATTTT. Looking up the rest from reference TRBV2 and TRBJ1-5 gives the full variable domain: EPEVTQTPSHQVTQMGQEVILRCVPISNHLYFYWYRQILGQKVEFLVSFYNNEISEKSEIFDDQFSVERPDGSNFTLKIRSTKLEDSAMYFCASSRTADNQPQHFGDGTRLSIL.

The gene calls are TRBV4-1 and TRBJ1-1; 10 nucleotides align to TRBD1. The J segment lost 5 bases and the V segment lost 6 bases, leaving 12 bases of the junction unmatched. Germline CDR1 reads MGHRA; CDR2 reads YSYEKL. The CDR3 totals 16 residues. In DNA, the CDR3 is TGCGCCAGCAGAGAAGGAACCGGACAGGGGGGAACTGAAGCTTTCTTT. It specifies CASREGTGQGGTEAFF.

V usage is TRBV19 and J usage is TRBJ1-5; unclear D gene. CDR1 is LNHDA and CDR2 is SQIVND in the germline V gene (reference sequence). This CDR3 is 13 amino acids long. The ends were cut back, 4 bases at V and 5 bases at J, with 9 bases in the middle. The CDR3 sequence is CASSTPPYQPQHF. Here the CDR3 DNA reads TGTGCCAGTAGTACACCCCCCTATCAGCCCCAGCATTTT. The full variable domain, completed using reference TRBV19 and TRBJ1-5, is DGGITQSPKYLFRKEGQNVTLSCEQNLNHDAMYWYRQDPGQGLRLIYYSQIVNDFQKGDIAEGYSVSREKKESFPLTVTSAQKNPTAFYLCASSTPPYQPQHFGDGTRLSIL.

The chain carries TRBV5-6 and TRBJ1-1; 9 bases line up with TRBD1. The germline gives CDR1 SGHDT, CDR2 YYEEEE. Trimming at V came to 3 bases and at J to 6 bases, leaving 6 bases not matched to a gene. The CDR3 is 14 amino acids. CDR3 amino acids: CASSSTGTGSEAFF. The DNA for the CDR3 is TGTGCCAGCAGCTCCACCGGGACAGGGTCTGAAGCTTTCTTT.

The rearrangement joins TRBV5-4 to TRBJ1-2; D is unresolved. V shed 3 bases and J shed 3 bases, with 15 bases lying between them. The germline V gene has CDR1 SGHNT and CDR2 YYREEE (reference sequence). The CDR3 spans 15 residues. The CDR3 region is CASSSQSRIDYGYTF. CDR3 nucleotides: TGTGCCAGCAGCTCGCAGTCCAGGATCGACTATGGCTACACCTTC.